The source of this T cell receptor (beta chain) is a study of graft-versus-host responses after intestinal transplantation listed by TCRdb under 2021. With regard to the full study: Recipients received multivisceral, liver-intestinal, or isolated intestinal transplants. Every recipient was given anti-thymocyte globulin induction, followed by 2 to 3 years of maintenance tacrolimus and steroids. To identify alloreactive clones, pre-transplant mixed lymphocyte reaction products were sequenced and then compared with unstimulated pre-transplant donor and recipient T cells. The cohort enrolled under 25 intestinal transplant recipients including one retransplant, and a few patients lacking pretransplant specimens were excluded. Rather than being sequenced by the commercial service, samples from a few later patients were sequenced in-house on an Illumina MiSeq and processed with MiXCR. Bulk TCR-beta CDR3 sequencing was used to track graft-versus-host and host-versus-graft alloreactive T cell clones in the graft, circulation and bone marrow after intestinal transplantation. A peak of at least 4% donor T cells among recipient peripheral blood mononuclear cells was the definition used for donor T cell macrochimerism.

Turning to this clone: The target of this receptor is not known. No per-base quality is available; no much larger clone lies one base away.

The time point tag for this specimen amounts to: cells obtained before transplantation from donor or recipient. CD3+CD4+ and CD3+CD8+ populations were FACS-sorted from unstimulated pre-transplant donor and recipient cells taken from spleen or lymph nodes. Library preparation employed the immunoSEQ multiplex PCR assay. For most patients, genomic DNA was isolated with the Qiagen DNeasy Blood and Tissue Kit and sent frozen to Adaptive Biotechnologies for TCR sequencing. For most patients, high-throughput TCR-beta CDR3 sequencing of genomic DNA was performed by Adaptive Biotechnologies. The authors' analysis ran thus. Adaptive's ImmunoSEQ software supplied the TCR sequencing data for 15 to 20 patients, while MiXCR and VDJtools were used to process a few other patients. CD4 versus CD8 sorting errors were corrected by removing sequences found in both subsets at a frequency ratio below 5:1. CDR3 nucleotide sequences shared between donor and recipient were removed because their origin could not be assigned. To be classed as alloreactive, a clone needed at least 2-fold expansion over unstimulated cells and a minimum CFSE-low frequency of 0.002% (template counts) or 0.001% (read counts). Mappable clones were those detected in sequenced pre-transplant spleen, lymph node, or MLR CFSE-low populations of the donor or recipient. Cumulative frequency of alloreactive clones was calculated as a percentage of all sequences weighted by copy number. The immuneACCESS repertoire file appears here via TCRdb, limited to in-frame rearrangements. These files lack a portion of the clones; in checked studies, under half of the deficit traces to unresolved V genes, and the cause of the others is not known. V, J and clone size were drawn from that table, and D and trimming were deduced from the DNA. This sample gives about 130,000 clones in total; about 90% of them show up just once. The ten largest make up about 0.18% of the sample.

V is clipped by 3 bases and J by 5 bases, and the sequence between their germline boundaries is 14 bases long. CDR1 and CDR2, per the germline V gene, are MDHEN and SYDVKM. There are 14 amino acids in the CDR3, from cysteine to phenylalanine inclusive. Just the 42-base CDR3 DNA is kept, in frame starting at base 1. General study outcomes and caveats: Early after transplant, peak levels of circulating GvH clones were associated with declines in HvG clones. The relatively low number and heterogeneity of intestinal transplant patients limited the conclusions. GvH clones were found in recipient bone marrow, and some of the GvH clones appeared earlier in ileal mucosa or blood, which is consistent with an intestinal mucosal origin. Patients with donor T cell macrochimerism had high GvH to HvG T cell clonal ratios in their allografts.

Recombination joined TRBV28 with TRBJ2-7; a tentative D call is TRBD2 (5 bases match). The specimen was unstimulated CD4+ T cells sorted from spleen or lymph node cells, collected before intestinal transplant. The receptor was isolated from a human donor who received an intestinal transplant. CDR3 loop: CASSFNVRDNEQYF. The sequenced DNA: TGTGCCAGCAGTTTTAATGTGAGGGATAACGAGCAGTACTTC. Full variable domain (CDR3 extended with the reference TRBV28 and TRBJ2-7 proteins): DVKVTQSSRYLVKRTGEKVFLECVQDMDHENMFWYRQDPGLGLRLIYFSYDVKMKEKGDIPEGYSVSREKKERFSLILESASTNQTSMYLCASSFNVRDNEQYFGPGTRLTVT.